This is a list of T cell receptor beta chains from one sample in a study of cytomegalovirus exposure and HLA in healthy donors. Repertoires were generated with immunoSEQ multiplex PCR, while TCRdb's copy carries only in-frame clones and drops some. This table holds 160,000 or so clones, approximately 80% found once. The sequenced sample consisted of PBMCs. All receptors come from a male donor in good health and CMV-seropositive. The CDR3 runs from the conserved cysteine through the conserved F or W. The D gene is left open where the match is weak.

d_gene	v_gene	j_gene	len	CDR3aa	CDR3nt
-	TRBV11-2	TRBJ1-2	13	CASRGGANYGYTF	TGTGCCAGCAGGGGAGGGGCTAACTATGGCTACACCTTC
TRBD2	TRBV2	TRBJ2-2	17	CASSEIAGGPGTGELFF	TGTGCCAGCAGTGAAATAGCGGGAGGGCCTGGCACCGGGGAGCTGTTTTTT
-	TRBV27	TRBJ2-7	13	CASSFSGRGEQYF	TGTGCCAGCAGTTTCTCCGGACGGGGTGAGCAGTACTTC
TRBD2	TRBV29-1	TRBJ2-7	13	CSVGGGLSYEQYF	TGCAGCGTTGGGGGGGGACTTTCCTACGAGCAGTACTTC
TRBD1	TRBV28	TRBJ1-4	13	CASSPGQGAKLFF	TGTGCCAGCAGTCCAGGACAGGGGGCCAAACTGTTTTTT
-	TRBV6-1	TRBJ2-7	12	CASLPGGYEQYF	TGTGCCAGCCTTCCCGGGGGCTACGAGCAGTACTTC
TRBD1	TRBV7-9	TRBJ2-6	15	CACGTGFSGANVLTF	TGTGCCTGCGGGACAGGGTTTTCTGGGGCCAACGTCCTGACTTTC
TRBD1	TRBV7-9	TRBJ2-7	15	CASSYGTGVSYEQYF	TGTGCCAGCAGCTATGGGACAGGTGTCTCCTACGAGCAGTACTTC
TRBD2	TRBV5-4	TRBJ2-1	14	CASSWGTTYNEQFF	TGTGCCAGCAGCTGGGGGACTACATACAATGAGCAGTTCTTC
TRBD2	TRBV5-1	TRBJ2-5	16	CASSLGLAGVEKTQYF	TGCGCCAGCAGCTTGGGTCTAGCGGGAGTGGAAAAGACCCAGTACTTC
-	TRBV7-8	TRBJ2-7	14	CASSLGEMGYEQYF	TGTGCCAGCAGCTTAGGGGAGATGGGCTACGAGCAGTACTTC
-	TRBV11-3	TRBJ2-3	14	CASSLGPRADTQYF	TGTGCCAGCAGCTTAGGCCCCCGGGCAGATACGCAGTATTTT
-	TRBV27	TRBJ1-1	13	CASSTSRAAEAFF	TGTGCCAGCAGTACCTCCAGGGCGGCTGAAGCTTTCTTT